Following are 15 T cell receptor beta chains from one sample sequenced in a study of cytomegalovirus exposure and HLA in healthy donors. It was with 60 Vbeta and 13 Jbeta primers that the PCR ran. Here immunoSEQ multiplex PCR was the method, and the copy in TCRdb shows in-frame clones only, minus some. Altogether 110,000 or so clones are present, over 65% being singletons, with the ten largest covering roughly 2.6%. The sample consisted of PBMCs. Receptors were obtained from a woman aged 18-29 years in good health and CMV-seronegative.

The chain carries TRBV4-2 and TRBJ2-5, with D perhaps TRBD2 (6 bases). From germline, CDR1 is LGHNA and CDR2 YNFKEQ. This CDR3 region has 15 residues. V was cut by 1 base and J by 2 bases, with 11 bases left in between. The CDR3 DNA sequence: TGTGCCAGCAGCCAAGTGTCGGAGGGACAAGAGACCCAGTACTTC. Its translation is CASSQVSEGQETQYF.

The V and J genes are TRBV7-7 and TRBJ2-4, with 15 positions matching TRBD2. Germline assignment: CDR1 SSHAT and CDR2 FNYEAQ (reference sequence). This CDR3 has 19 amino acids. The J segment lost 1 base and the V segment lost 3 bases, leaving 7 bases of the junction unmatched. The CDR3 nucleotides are TGTGCCAGCAGCTTCGGGACTAGCGGGGGGACAGGGGCCAAAAACATTCAGTACTTC. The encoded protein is CASSFGTSGGTGAKNIQYF.

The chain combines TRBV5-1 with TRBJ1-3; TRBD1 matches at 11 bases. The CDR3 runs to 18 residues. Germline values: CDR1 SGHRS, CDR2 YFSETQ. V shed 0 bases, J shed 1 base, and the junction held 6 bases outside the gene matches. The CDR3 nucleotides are TGCGCCAGCAGCTTGGCCCCGGGACAGGGGGGGTCTGGAAACACCATATATTTT. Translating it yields CASSLAPGQGGSGNTIYF.

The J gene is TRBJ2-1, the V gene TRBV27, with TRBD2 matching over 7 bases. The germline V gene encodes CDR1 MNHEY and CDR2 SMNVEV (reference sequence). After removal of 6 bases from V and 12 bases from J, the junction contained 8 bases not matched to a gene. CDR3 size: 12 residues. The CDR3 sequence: CASRATGGGQFF. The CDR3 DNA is TGTGCCAGCAGAGCAACGGGAGGAGGGCAGTTCTTC.

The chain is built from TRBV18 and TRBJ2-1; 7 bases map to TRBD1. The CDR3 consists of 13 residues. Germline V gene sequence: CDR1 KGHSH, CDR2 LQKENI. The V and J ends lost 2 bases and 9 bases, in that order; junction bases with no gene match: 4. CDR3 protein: CASSPGTGVEQFF. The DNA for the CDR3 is TGTGCCAGCTCACCAGGTACAGGGGTTGAGCAGTTCTTC.

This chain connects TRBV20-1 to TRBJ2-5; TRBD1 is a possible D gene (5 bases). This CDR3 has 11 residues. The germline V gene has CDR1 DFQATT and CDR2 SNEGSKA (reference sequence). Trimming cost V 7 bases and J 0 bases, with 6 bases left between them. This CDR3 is CSGQNQETQYF. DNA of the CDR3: TGCAGTGGACAGAACCAAGAGACCCAGTACTTC.

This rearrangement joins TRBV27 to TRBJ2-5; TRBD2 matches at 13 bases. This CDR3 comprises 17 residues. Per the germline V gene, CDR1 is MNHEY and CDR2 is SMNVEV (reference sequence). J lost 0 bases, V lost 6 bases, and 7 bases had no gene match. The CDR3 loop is CASRRLAGGINQETQYF. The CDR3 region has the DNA TGTGCCAGCAGGCGACTAGCGGGAGGCATTAACCAAGAGACCCAGTACTTC.

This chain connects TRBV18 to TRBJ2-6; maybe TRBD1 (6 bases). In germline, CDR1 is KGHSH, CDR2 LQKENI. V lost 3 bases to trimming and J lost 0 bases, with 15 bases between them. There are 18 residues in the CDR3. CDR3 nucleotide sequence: TGTGCCAGCTCACCCATTGGACAGCTTTACTCTGGGGCCAACGTCCTGACTTTC. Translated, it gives CASSPIGQLYSGANVLTF.

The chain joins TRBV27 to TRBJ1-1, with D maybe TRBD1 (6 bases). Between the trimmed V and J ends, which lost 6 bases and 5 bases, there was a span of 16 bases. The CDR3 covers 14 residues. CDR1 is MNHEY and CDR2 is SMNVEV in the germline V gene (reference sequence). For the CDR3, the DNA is TGTGCCAGCAGCCGCCTTAACAGGGAAACTGAAGCTTTCTTT. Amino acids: CASSRLNRETEAFF.

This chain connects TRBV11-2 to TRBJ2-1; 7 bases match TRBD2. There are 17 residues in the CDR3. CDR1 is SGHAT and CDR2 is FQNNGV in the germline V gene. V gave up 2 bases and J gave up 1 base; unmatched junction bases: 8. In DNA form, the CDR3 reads TGTGCCAGCAGCTTAATGAGCGGGGCGGGGTCCTACAATGAGCAGTTCTTC. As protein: CASSLMSGAGSYNEQFF.

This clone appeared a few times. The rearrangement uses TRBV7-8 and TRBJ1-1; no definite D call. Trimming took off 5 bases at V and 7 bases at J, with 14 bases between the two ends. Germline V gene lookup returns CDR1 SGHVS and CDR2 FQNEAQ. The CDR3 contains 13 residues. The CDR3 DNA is TGTGCCAGCAGCACGGAGGGCTGGGGTGAAGCTTTCTTT. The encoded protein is CASSTEGWGEAFF.

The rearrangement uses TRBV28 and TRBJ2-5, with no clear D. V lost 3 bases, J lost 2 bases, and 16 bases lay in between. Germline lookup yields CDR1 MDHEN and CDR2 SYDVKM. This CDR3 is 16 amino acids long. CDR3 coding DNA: TGTGCCAGCAGTTTTTCCCGGAGAAGAAGACAAGAGACCCAGTACTTC. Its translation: CASSFSRRRRQETQYF.

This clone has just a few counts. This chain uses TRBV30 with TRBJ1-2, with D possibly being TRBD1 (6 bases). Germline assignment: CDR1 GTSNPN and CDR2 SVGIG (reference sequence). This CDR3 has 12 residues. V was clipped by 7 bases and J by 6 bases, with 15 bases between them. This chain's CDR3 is CASPKGGDGYTF. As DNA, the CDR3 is TGTGCCTCCCCGAAGGGGGGGGATGGCTACACCTTC.

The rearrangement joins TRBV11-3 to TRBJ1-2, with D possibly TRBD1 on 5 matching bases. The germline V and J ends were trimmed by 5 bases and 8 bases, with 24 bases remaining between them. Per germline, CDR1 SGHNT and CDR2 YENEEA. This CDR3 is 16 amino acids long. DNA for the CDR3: TGTGCCAGCAGCCGTGGAACGGGGGTAACCCTAGGGGGCTACACCTTC. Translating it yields CASSRGTGVTLGGYTF.

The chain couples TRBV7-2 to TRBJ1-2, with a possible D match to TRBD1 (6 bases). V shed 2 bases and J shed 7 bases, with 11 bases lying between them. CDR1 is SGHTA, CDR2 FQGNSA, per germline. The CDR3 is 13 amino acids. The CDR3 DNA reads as TGTGCCAGCAGCTTACAGGGGTTCTCTGGCTACACCTTC. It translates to CASSLQGFSGYTF. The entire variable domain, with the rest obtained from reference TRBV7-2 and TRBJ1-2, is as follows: GAGVSQSPSNKVTEKGKDVELRCDPISGHTALYWYRQSLGQGLEFLIYFQGNSAPDKSGLPSDRFSAERTGGSVSTLTIQRTQQEDSAVYLCASSLQGFSGYTFGSGTRLTVV.